The T cell receptor (beta chain) under discussion was sequenced for a study of long-term antiretroviral therapy in people with HIV. Study findings and constraints: Although diversity increased after ART, it remained lower than in transplant donor controls.

The assay used was immunoSEQ (version v3.0), run at survey level. Produced via immunoSEQ multiplex PCR; TCRdb's table is partial and in-frame only. The sample comprises tens of thousands of clones, around 85% of which are singletons, and approximately 8% rests with the top ten. To note about this clone: Its cognate antigen is unknown.

It was in the United States that all participants with HIV were treated. V lost 0 bases and J lost 8; bases outside the gene matches: 4. Germline loops: CDR1 SGHTA, CDR2 FQGTGA. CDR3 length: 14 residues. This chain links TRBV7-3 with TRBJ2-1; 7 bases map to TRBD2. The sequence was collected from a man aged 35 to 55 with HIV. The sample in question was unsorted PBMCs, obtained 3 years after starting antiretroviral therapy. The CDR3 coding sequence is TGTGCCAGCAGCTTAACGGGAGGGCCCTATGAGCAGTTCTTC. Its protein is CASSLTGGPYEQFF.